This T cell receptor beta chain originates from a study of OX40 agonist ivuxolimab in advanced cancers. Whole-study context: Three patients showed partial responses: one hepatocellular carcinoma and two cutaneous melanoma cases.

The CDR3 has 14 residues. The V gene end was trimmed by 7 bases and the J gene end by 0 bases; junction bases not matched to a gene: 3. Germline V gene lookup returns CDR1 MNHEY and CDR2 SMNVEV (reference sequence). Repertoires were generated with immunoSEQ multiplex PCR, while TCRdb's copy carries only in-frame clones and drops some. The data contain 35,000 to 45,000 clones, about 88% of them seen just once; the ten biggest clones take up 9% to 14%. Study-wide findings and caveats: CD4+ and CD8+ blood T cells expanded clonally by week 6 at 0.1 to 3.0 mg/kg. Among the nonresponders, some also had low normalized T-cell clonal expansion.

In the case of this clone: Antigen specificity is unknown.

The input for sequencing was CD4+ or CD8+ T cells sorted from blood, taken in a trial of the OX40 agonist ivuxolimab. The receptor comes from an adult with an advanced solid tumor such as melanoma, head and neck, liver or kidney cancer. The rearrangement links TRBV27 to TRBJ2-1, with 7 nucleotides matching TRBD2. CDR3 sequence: CASTRGTSYNEQFF. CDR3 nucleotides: TGTGCCAGCACGCGGGGGACCTCCTACAATGAGCAGTTCTTC.